This T cell receptor beta chain was identified in a study of blood T cell repertoires in COVID-19. The protocol was immunoSEQ multiplex PCR, while the TCRdb copy is restricted to in-frame clones and leaves out a portion. The data contain about 150,000 clones, about 86% of them singletons. This CDR3 has 12 residues. Germline V gives CDR1 KGHDR, CDR2 SFDVKD. V was pared by 3 bases and J by 6 bases, with 7 bases between. Sequenced: peripheral blood. The sequence derives from a woman aged 60-75 years with active or convalescent COVID-19. The chain is built from TRBV24-1 and TRBJ1-2, with no clear D. The CDR3 region has the DNA TGTGCCACCAGTGATAGACTGGATGGCTACACCTTC. Its protein product is CATSDRLDGYTF.